This TCR beta chain was found in a study of cytomegalovirus exposure and HLA in healthy donors. Study-wide points: Most subjects had HLA-A and HLA-B alleles reportedly predicted accurately by TCR beta sequences. HLA allele associations emerged for roughly 17,000 TCR beta sequences in a later analysis, at 0.05 false discovery rate. Reports indicated that the classifier achieved high specificity and sensitivity in diagnosing cytomegalovirus status.

Turning to this clone: The antigen is not known.

CDR3 length: 17 amino acids. Germline V gene data show CDR1 as MNHNS and CDR2 as SASEGT. The junction had 2 bases not matched to a gene; V was cut back by 4 bases and J by 1 base. As for the donors, each was a healthy bone marrow donor. Vbeta (60) and Jbeta (13) primers were used in the PCR. The repertoire was sequenced with immunoSEQ multiplex PCR; TCRdb's copy has only in-frame clones and lacks some. The table has some 170,000 clones, roughly 85% seen once. This chain links TRBV6-1 with TRBJ2-1; 15 positions agree with TRBD2. The receptor's source is a man aged 18 to 29 in good health and CMV-seropositive. The sample taken for sequencing was PBMCs. CDR3 in DNA: TGTGCCAGCAGTGGGACTAGCGGGAGGGCTTCCTACAATGAGCAGTTCTTC. Translating gives CASSGTSGRASYNEQFF.